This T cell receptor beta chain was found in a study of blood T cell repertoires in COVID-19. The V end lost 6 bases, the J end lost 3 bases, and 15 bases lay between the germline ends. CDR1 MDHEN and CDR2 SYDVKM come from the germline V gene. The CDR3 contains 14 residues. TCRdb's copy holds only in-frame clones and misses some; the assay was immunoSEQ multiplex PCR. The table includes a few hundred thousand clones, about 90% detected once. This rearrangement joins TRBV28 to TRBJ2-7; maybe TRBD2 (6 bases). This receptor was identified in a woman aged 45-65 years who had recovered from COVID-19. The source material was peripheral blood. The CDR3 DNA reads TGTGCCAGCAGGCTCGGGGGAATGGGCTACGAGCAGTACTTC. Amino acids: CASRLGGMGYEQYF.